This is a list of T cell receptor beta chains from one sample in a study of T cell responses to AZD1222 COVID-19 vaccine. Only in-frame clones appear in the TCRdb table, and some are missing; sequencing was by immunoSEQ multiplex PCR. The data contain fewer than 150,000 clones, 93% of them singletons. The specimen was peripheral blood, collected on day 0 of AZD1222 vaccination. These receptors all stem from an adult in good health. Both conserved end residues are part of each CDR3. A D gene is named only where the DNA matches it firmly. Size is omitted from some rows. Given values are once, few, many or a class for expanded clones.

d_call clone_size j_call v_call cdr3_aa cdr3_nt
TRBD1 - TRBJ1-5 TRBV5-5 CASSKDRVNQPQHF TGTGCCAGCAGCAAGGACAGGGTGAATCAGCCCCAGCATTTT
- - TRBJ1-2 TRBV18 CASSPPSTGQSGYTF TGTGCCAGCTCACCACCCAGTACGGGGCAAAGTGGCTACACCTTC
- - TRBJ2-7 TRBV2 CASFGQTYEQYF TGTGCCAGCTTCGGACAAACCTACGAGCAGTACTTC
TRBD2 - TRBJ2-7 TRBV11-2 CASSLESGRATYEQYF TGTGCCAGCAGCTTAGAGAGCGGGAGGGCAACCTACGAGCAGTACTTC
- - TRBJ2-1 TRBV28 CASSFRGGTFYNEQFF TGTGCCAGCAGTTTCCGCGGCGGGACATTTTACAATGAGCAGTTCTTC
TRBD1 - TRBJ2-5 TRBV27 CASSSPASGQGGETQYF TGTGCCAGCAGTTCACCCGCCTCGGGACAGGGGGGAGAGACCCAGTACTTC
TRBD2 - TRBJ2-1 TRBV7-3 CASSSGTSRVNEQFF TGTGCCAGCAGCTCCGGGACTAGTCGGGTCAATGAGCAGTTCTTC
- - TRBJ2-7 TRBV19 CASSPGFFSSYEQYF TGTGCCAGTAGCCCAGGGTTTTTCAGCTCCTACGAGCAGTACTTC
- - TRBJ1-5 TRBV28 CASTKSGGRQPQHF TGTGCCAGCACCAAAAGTGGGGGTCGTCAGCCCCAGCATTTT
- - TRBJ1-1 TRBV5-1 CASSLERGNTEAFF TGCGCCAGCAGCTTGGAAAGGGGGAACACTGAAGCTTTCTTT
- - TRBJ2-2 TRBV19 CASSKVTGSRELFF TGTGCCAGTAGTAAGGTAACAGGGTCCCGGGAGCTGTTTTTT
TRBD2 - TRBJ2-3 TRBV7-9 CASSLRLAGDGDTQYF TGTGCCAGCAGCCTAAGACTAGCGGGAGACGGAGATACGCAGTATTTT
TRBD1 - TRBJ1-1 TRBV5-1 CASSLGDRENTEAFF TGCGCCAGCAGCTTGGGGGACAGAGAGAACACTGAAGCTTTCTTT
TRBD2 - TRBJ2-1 TRBV5-4 CASSFNSGRVFGTYNEQFF TGTGCCAGCAGCTTCAATAGCGGGAGGGTTTTCGGCACCTACAATGAGCAGTTCTTC
- - TRBJ2-7 TRBV9 CASSVSTGYEQYF TGTGCCAGCAGCGTTTCGACAGGTTACGAGCAGTACTTC
- - TRBJ1-1 TRBV6-1 CASSETPNTEAFF TGTGCCAGCAGTGAGACACCAAACACTGAAGCTTTCTTT
TRBD2 - TRBJ2-1 TRBV2 CASRGIAGEWKNEQFF TGTGCCAGCAGGGGGATAGCGGGAGAGTGGAAGAATGAGCAGTTCTTC
- - TRBJ2-5 TRBV9 CASSASRYQETQYF TGTGCCAGCAGTGCCTCTCGGTACCAAGAGACCCAGTACTTC
TRBD1 - TRBJ1-2 TRBV5-4 CASSLPGTGNYGYTF TGTGCCAGCAGCTTGCCCGGGACAGGAAACTATGGCTACACCTTC
- - TRBJ2-7 TRBV6-5 CASSYGSGTPVYEQYF TGTGCCAGCAGTTACGGTTCCGGCACTCCTGTCTACGAGCAGTACTTC
- - TRBJ2-1 TRBV30 CAWSVLVLSSSYNEQFF TGTGCCTGGAGTGTACTGGTTCTCAGTAGCTCCTACAATGAGCAGTTCTTC
TRBD1 - TRBJ2-2 TRBV5-4 CASSFPRDRGSTGELFF TGTGCCAGCAGCTTTCCCCGGGACAGGGGTAGCACCGGGGAGCTGTTTTTT
TRBD2 - TRBJ2-1 TRBV10-3 CAIGRTSGSYNEQFF TGTGCCATCGGACGGACTAGCGGGTCCTACAATGAGCAGTTCTTC
- - TRBJ1-1 TRBV19 CASSKIQGSGTEAFF TGTGCCAGTAGTAAAATACAGGGTAGTGGCACTGAAGCTTTCTTT
- - TRBJ2-4 TRBV5-4 CASSLESVENIQYF TGTGCCAGCAGCTTAGAGTCTGTGGAAAACATTCAGTACTTC
- - TRBJ1-2 TRBV27 CASSRIPRGYGYTF TGTGCCAGCAGCCGTATTCCCCGTGGGTATGGCTACACCTTC
- - TRBJ2-7 TRBV14 CASSQTGTKPYEQYF TGTGCCAGCAGCCAGACCGGGACAAAACCCTACGAGCAGTACTTC
TRBD2 - TRBJ2-1 TRBV7-8 CASSPSGRWNEQFF TGTGCCAGCAGCCCTAGCGGGAGATGGAATGAGCAGTTCTTC
TRBD1 - TRBJ1-6 TRBV7-9 CASSLSGTASPLHF TGTGCCAGCAGCTTAAGTGGGACAGCCTCACCCCTCCACTTT
- - TRBJ2-7 TRBV15 CATSSRITYEQYF TGTGCCACCAGCAGCAGGATCACCTACGAGCAGTACTTC
TRBD2 few TRBJ2-3 TRBV18 CASSPSLSGREQDTQYF TGTGCCAGCTCACCATCACTAAGTGGGCGGGAGCAAGATACGCAGTATTTT
TRBD1 - TRBJ1-6 TRBV27 CASTKWDSLNSPLHF TGTGCCAGCACCAAATGGGACAGTCTTAATTCACCCCTCCACTTT
- - TRBJ1-4 TRBV5-3 CARSLVGGPTEKLFF TGTGCCAGAAGCTTGGTCGGGGGACCTACGGAAAAACTGTTTTTT
- - TRBJ1-2 TRBV30 CAWKRAAGYTF TGTGCCTGGAAGCGCGCAGCTGGCTACACCTTC
- - TRBJ2-5 TRBV12-3/TRBV12-4 CASSQEETQYF TGTGCCAGCAGTCAAGAAGAGACCCAGTACTTC
TRBD1 - TRBJ1-5 TRBV28 CASSRTRQGDQPQHF TGTGCCAGCAGCCGAACCCGACAGGGAGATCAGCCCCAGCATTTT
- - TRBJ1-4 TRBV5-1 CASSSRWGGEKLFF TGCGCCAGCAGCTCCAGGTGGGGGGGCGAAAAACTGTTTTTT
- - TRBJ1-4 TRBV3-1/TRBV3-2 CASSHDLQAANEKLFF TGTGCCAGCAGCCACGACCTCCAGGCAGCTAATGAAAAACTGTTTTTT
TRBD1 - TRBJ2-5 TRBV7-6 CASSKRQGDGETQYF TGTGCCAGCAGCAAGAGACAGGGAGATGGGGAGACCCAGTACTTC
- - TRBJ1-1 TRBV28 CASTRRADRSNTEAFF TGTGCCAGCACTCGACGGGCTGACAGGTCGAACACTGAAGCTTTCTTT
TRBD2 - TRBJ2-3 TRBV7-8 CASSPLLAGGSDTQYF TGTGCCAGCAGCCCCCTACTAGCGGGAGGGTCAGATACGCAGTATTTT
- - TRBJ2-5 TRBV28 CATRSGQETQYF TGTGCCACCAGGTCGGGGCAAGAGACCCAGTACTTC
TRBD1 - TRBJ1-3 TRBV7-9 CASSLSGGQSGNTIYF TGTGCCAGCAGCTTGAGCGGGGGACAGTCTGGAAACACCATATATTTT
- - TRBJ2-7 TRBV6-5 CASTEGYEQYF TGTGCCAGCACCGAGGGGTACGAGCAGTACTTC
- - TRBJ2-7 TRBV14 CASSQVPFYEQYF TGTGCCAGCAGCCAAGTTCCATTCTACGAGCAGTACTTC
TRBD1 - TRBJ2-7 TRBV11-2 CASSINPGQGHEQYF TGTGCCAGCAGCATTAATCCGGGACAGGGGCACGAGCAGTACTTC
- - TRBJ1-1 TRBV4-2 CATCPRTDSTEAFF TGTGCCACCTGTCCTAGGACAGATAGTACTGAAGCTTTCTTT
TRBD1 - TRBJ1-6 TRBV4-1 CASSSSRGQPNNSPLHF TGCGCCAGCAGCTCCTCCAGGGGGCAGCCGAATAATTCACCCCTCCACTTT